The next 32 T cell receptor beta chains were all read from a single sample in a study of graft-versus-host responses after intestinal transplantation. The method was immunoSEQ multiplex PCR; TCRdb's version includes in-frame clones alone and lacks a portion of them. Found here are more than 95,000 clones, about 93% of them singletons; the top ten hold around 0.18%. What these receptors recognize is not known. The specimen comprised unstimulated CD4+ T cells sorted from spleen or lymph node cells, sampled before intestinal transplant. Every receptor here comes from a human donor who received an intestinal transplant.

The chain joins TRBV29-1 to TRBJ2-5; TRBD2 is a possible D gene (6 bases). Trimming removed 7 bases from V and 9 bases from J, with 15 bases in between. CDR1 and CDR2 from the germline V gene are SQVTM and ANQGSEA. CDR3 length: 11 amino acids. CDR3 loop: CSDAQGTSQYF. CDR3 DNA sequence: TGCAGCGACGCCCAAGGGACTTCCCAGTACTTC.

A few counts support this clone. The rearrangement uses TRBV2 and TRBJ2-7, with 9 bases fitting TRBD1. From germline, CDR1 is SNHLY and CDR2 FYNNEI. V lost 8 bases and J lost 5; bases outside the gene matches: 13. This CDR3 contains 15 residues. The DNA of the CDR3 is TGTGCCAGCTCGAGACCGGGACAGGGAGATGACGAGCAGTACTTC. Translation gives CASSRPGQGDDEQYF.

The rearrangement links TRBV5-1 to TRBJ2-5; TRBD1 matches 11 bases. V lost 0 bases to trimming and J lost 6 bases; unmatched junction nucleotides: 16. Germline loops: CDR1 SGHRS, CDR2 YFSETQ. The CDR3 totals 19 residues. DNA for the CDR3: TGCGCCAGCAGCTTGGCCATGTTTTTCGGACAGGGGGCGATGAAGACCCAGTACTTC. Translated, it gives CASSLAMFFGQGAMKTQYF.

The rearrangement uses TRBV21-1 and TRBJ1-5. TRBV21-1 is termed a pseudogene. CDR3 size: 10 residues. CDR3 in amino acids: CARGGQPQHF. The CDR3 bases are TGTGCTAGAGGAGGTCAGCCCCAGCATTTT.

The V and J genes are TRBV5-1 and TRBJ2-7; 8 nucleotides match TRBD1. This CDR3 is 15 amino acids long. J lost 0 bases, V lost 2 bases, and 4 bases had no gene match. The germline CDR1 and CDR2 sequences are SGHRS and YFSETQ. CDR3 coding DNA: TGCGCCAGCAGCTTTGGACAGGGAAGCTCCTACGAGCAGTACTTC. Protein: CASSFGQGSSYEQYF.

The gene calls are TRBV11-3 and TRBJ1-6, with D hard to call. Germline CDR1 is SGHNT and CDR2 is YENEEA. Trimming took 6 bases from V and 6 from J, leaving 9 bases between them. This CDR3 spans 13 amino acids. In nucleotides, the CDR3 is TGTGCCAGCAGAAGGGCGGGTAATTCACCCCTCCACTTT. It codes for CASRRAGNSPLHF.

In regard to this clone: Distinct nucleotide sequences in the sample also encode this CDR3. V gene TRBV19 combines with J gene TRBJ2-1; possibly TRBD2 for D (6 bases). Per germline, CDR1 LNHDA and CDR2 SQIVND (reference sequence). The V end was cut by 3 bases, the J end by 0 bases, with 18 bases between. There are 18 residues in the CDR3. CDR3 nucleotide sequence: TGTGCCAGTAGTATCGACCCCACGGACTATATCTCCTACAATGAGCAGTTCTTC. This translates into CASSIDPTDYISYNEQFF.

The J gene is TRBJ2-7, the V gene TRBV5-5, with TRBD1 matching over 9 bases. The CDR3 totals 14 residues. Germline V gene data show CDR1 as SGHKS and CDR2 as YYEKEE (reference sequence). V was pared by 4 bases and J by 0 bases, with 2 bases of the junction left unmatched. CDR3 bases: TGTGCCAGCAGCACAGGGGGCCTCTCCTACGAGCAGTACTTC. This codes for CASSTGGLSYEQYF.

The rearrangement links TRBV10-1 to TRBJ2-5; TRBD1 matches at 7 bases. J was trimmed by 5 bases and V by 4 bases; bases with no gene match: 7. This CDR3 is built from 14 residues. The germline V gene has CDR1 WNHNN and CDR2 SYGVQD (reference sequence). As DNA, the CDR3 is TGCGCCAGCAGTGCCGGGACAGCCCGGGAGACCCAGTACTTC. Protein sequence: CASSAGTARETQYF.

The V and J genes are TRBV29-1 and TRBJ1-1, with TRBD1 matching 8 bases. The germline gives CDR1 SQVTM, CDR2 ANQGSEA. This CDR3 is built from 15 residues. The junction had 13 bases not matched to a gene; V was cut back by 5 bases and J by 5 bases. Written as DNA, the CDR3 is TGCAGCGTTAATGTCGCGGGACAGGCAGGGACTGAAGCTTTCTTT. This encodes CSVNVAGQAGTEAFF.

This sequence joins TRBV5-4 and TRBJ2-7; perhaps TRBD2 as D (5 bases). V lost 3 bases and J 2 bases, leaving 15 bases between the germline ends. The CDR3 contains 15 residues. Per germline, CDR1 SGHNT and CDR2 YYREEE (reference sequence). CDR3 sequence reads: CASSSTRGVTYEQYF. The CDR3 region has the DNA TGTGCCAGCAGCTCCACACGGGGAGTAACCTACGAGCAGTACTTC.

This chain links TRBV10-1 with TRBJ1-2; D gene unclear. This CDR3 contains 14 residues. The germline V gene encodes CDR1 WNHNN and CDR2 SYGVQD (reference sequence). The V and J ends lost 6 bases and 9 bases respectively, with 20 bases between them. The CDR3, as DNA: TGCGCCAGCAGCCCCGGAGGCCCACGCAGCAGCTACACCTTC. Protein product: CASSPGGPRSSYTF.

This clone has only one observation. The chain joins TRBV6-5 to TRBJ2-7, with D perhaps TRBD1 (5 bases). Deletions cut 4 bases from V and 4 bases from J, with 8 bases between. The CDR3 is made up of 12 amino acids. The V gene's germline CDR1 is MNHEY and CDR2 SVGAGI. In DNA form, the CDR3 reads TGTGCCAGCAGTTCCCGGACATACGAGCAGTACTTC. Translation: CASSSRTYEQYF.

The chain joins TRBV6-1 to TRBJ2-5; 8 nucleotides align to TRBD2. V shed 6 bases, J shed 5 bases, and the junction held 5 bases outside the gene matches. CDR3 length equals 13 residues. Germline V gives CDR1 MNHNS, CDR2 SASEGT. The CDR3 is CASSSGGGETQYF. CDR3 bases: TGTGCCAGCAGCTCGGGGGGGGGCGAGACCCAGTACTTC.

The chain combines TRBV7-2 with TRBJ1-4, with D uncertain. Germline CDR1 is SGHTA and CDR2 is FQGNSA. This CDR3 has 14 amino acids. V lost 0 bases, J lost 4 bases, and 6 bases lay in between. The CDR3 region has the DNA TGTGCCAGCAGCTTAGCACGGGGTAATGAAAAACTGTTTTTT. Translating it yields CASSLARGNEKLFF.

The chain recombines TRBV4-1 with TRBJ2-3; maybe TRBD2 (5 bases). The CDR3 is 18 residues long. With 2 bases removed from V and 0 bases from J, the gap between germline ends came to 18 bases. The V gene's germline CDR1 is MGHRA and CDR2 YSYEKL. The CDR3 nucleotides are TGCGCCAGCAGCCAAAGGGTCGGAGCGGAGATTAGCACAGATACGCAGTATTTT. Translated, it gives CASSQRVGAEISTDTQYF.

The chain uses TRBV15 and TRBJ2-3, with 14 positions matching TRBD2. Germline V CDR1 and CDR2: LNHNV, YYDKDF (reference sequence). The V segment lost 5 bases and the J segment 1 base; nucleotides outside the gene matches: 2. The CDR3 totals 16 residues. DNA of the CDR3: TGTGCCACCAGCGAGGGACTAGCGGGGGGCACAGATACGCAGTATTTT. This codes for CATSEGLAGGTDTQYF.

This chain connects TRBV5-1 to TRBJ2-3; TRBD1 matches 7 bases. Looked up from germline, CDR1 is SGHRS and CDR2 is YFSETQ. The CDR3 runs 12 residues. V gave up 3 bases and J gave up 5 bases; unmatched junction bases: 0. CDR3 DNA: TGCGCCAGCAGCTACAGGGGAGATACGCAGTATTTT. Translating it yields CASSYRGDTQYF.

The V call is TRBV9, the J call TRBJ2-5, with TRBD1 matching 8 bases. CDR3 length: 14 amino acids. The germline CDR1 and CDR2 sequences are SGDLS and YYNGEE. Unmatched junction bases numbered 6, after V lost 3 bases and J lost 5 bases. CDR3 sequence: CASSEGTGRETQYF. Here the CDR3 DNA reads TGTGCCAGCAGCGAGGGGACAGGACGGGAGACCCAGTACTTC.

In nucleotides, the CDR3 is TGTGCCTGGAGTACGGGGGTTCGGGTACATGGCTACACCTTC. Its protein product is CAWSTGVRVHGYTF. The rearrangement links TRBV30 to TRBJ1-2; D may be TRBD1 (5 bases). Germline assignment: CDR1 GTSNPN and CDR2 SVGIG (reference sequence). The CDR3 runs to 14 residues. Trimming pared 2 bases from V and 6 bases from J, leaving 16 bases between.

The chain uses TRBV5-4 and TRBJ2-5; TRBD1 matches at 8 bases. V was pared by 4 bases and J by 5 bases, with 10 bases of the junction left unmatched. The length of the CDR3 is 15 residues. CDR1 and CDR2 from the germline V gene are SGHNT and YYREEE (reference sequence). CDR3 loop: CASSAPGQDIETQYF. DNA of the CDR3: TGTGCCAGCAGCGCCCCGGGACAGGACATCGAGACCCAGTACTTC.

This clone was observed a single time. The chain recombines TRBV7-9 with TRBJ1-6, with D maybe TRBD1 (5 bases). This CDR3 comprises 15 residues. Trimming removed 1 base from V and 8 bases from J, with 12 bases in between. CDR1 and CDR2 (germline): SEHNR, FQNEAQ (reference sequence). CDR3 region: CASSLEPGWHSPLHF. CDR3 sequence (DNA): TGTGCCAGCAGCTTAGAGCCAGGGTGGCATTCACCCCTCCACTTT. Variable domain in full (rest from reference TRBV7-9 and TRBJ1-6): DTGVSQNPRHKITKRGQNVTFRCDPISEHNRLYWYRQTLGQGPEFLTYFQNEAQLEKSRLLSDRFSAERPKGSFSTLEIQRTEQGDSAMYLCASSLEPGWHSPLHFGNGTRLTVT.

J is TRBJ1-1 and V is TRBV19; the D gene is possibly TRBD1 (6 bases). The CDR3 totals 13 residues. V lost 6 bases, J lost 5 bases, and 13 bases lay in between. Germline V gives CDR1 LNHDA, CDR2 SQIVND (reference sequence). CDR3 sequence: CASSQGFGTEAFF. DNA of the CDR3: TGTGCCAGTAGCCAGGGGTTCGGAACTGAAGCTTTCTTT.

This rearrangement joins TRBV30 to TRBJ2-2; 8 positions agree with TRBD1. Looked up from germline, CDR1 is GTSNPN and CDR2 is SVGIG (reference sequence). The CDR3 totals 14 residues. V lost 4 bases, J lost 3 bases, and 4 bases stayed unmatched. In nucleotides, the CDR3 is TGTGCCTGGACGACAGGGGTCTACACCGGGGAGCTGTTTTTT. Residues: CAWTTGVYTGELFF.

The chain uses TRBV4-2 and TRBJ1-1; D remains ambiguous. From germline, CDR1 is LGHNA and CDR2 YNFKEQ. This CDR3 is 16 amino acids long. Between the trimmed V and J ends, which lost 0 bases and 1 base, there was a span of 12 bases. The CDR3 here is CASSQEERDTNTEAFF. Written as DNA, the CDR3 is TGTGCCAGCAGCCAAGAAGAGAGGGATACGAACACTGAAGCTTTCTTT.

The chain recombines TRBV5-6 with TRBJ1-5; D gene uncertain. Trimming stripped 0 bases from V and 5 bases from J, with 9 bases between. CDR3 size: 14 residues. CDR1 is SGHDT, CDR2 YYEEEE, per germline. The CDR3 spells CASSLARGYQPQHF. For the CDR3, the DNA is TGTGCCAGCAGCTTGGCCCGGGGATATCAGCCCCAGCATTTT.

The genes are TRBV28 and TRBJ1-4; 7 bases are a match to TRBD1. Losses at the gene ends were 9 bases for V and 4 bases for J; bases not matched to a gene: 5. Germline CDR1 reads MDHEN; CDR2 reads SYDVKM. The CDR3 has 13 amino acids. As DNA, the CDR3 is TGTGCCAGTGCGACAGGGTTTAATGAAAAACTGTTTTTT. It codes for CASATGFNEKLFF.

The gene calls are TRBV18 and TRBJ1-2; D ambiguous. Germline CDR1 and CDR2: KGHSH and LQKENI. Trimming stripped 2 bases from V and 2 bases from J, with 9 bases between. CDR3 length equals 14 residues. The CDR3 reads CASSPGEGNYGYTF. The CDR3 coding sequence is TGTGCCAGCTCACCAGGGGAGGGAAACTATGGCTACACCTTC.

V and J are TRBV2 and TRBJ2-7; tentative D call: TRBD1 (6 bases). Trimming shortened V by 7 bases and J by 4 bases, and 14 bases separated the two germline ends. The CDR3 covers 13 residues. CDR1 and CDR2 from the germline V gene are SNHLY and FYNNEI. The CDR3 DNA is TGTGCCAGCATGAACAGGGAGAAATACGAGCAGTACTTC. Residues: CASMNREKYEQYF.

V and J are TRBV5-1 and TRBJ2-1; 7 nucleotides line up with TRBD2. The CDR3 runs 17 residues. In germline, CDR1 is SGHRS, CDR2 YFSETQ. With 1 base clipped from V and 6 bases from J, the junction kept 13 bases outside the gene matches. CDR3 coding DNA: TGCGCCAGCAGCTTGTACCAAGGCGGGAGTCCCCTCAATGAGCAGTTCTTC. Translating it yields CASSLYQGGSPLNEQFF.

The chain recombines TRBV2 with TRBJ2-5; 9 bases map to TRBD1. Germline V gives CDR1 SNHLY, CDR2 FYNNEI. CDR3 length: 15 amino acids. V shed 6 bases, J shed 5 bases, and the junction held 10 bases outside the gene matches. The CDR3 DNA reads TGTGCCAGCAGCCCCGGGACAGGGAGTCCGGAGACCCAGTACTTC. Translation: CASSPGTGSPETQYF.

This rearrangement joins TRBV5-1 to TRBJ2-7, with 8 bases aligning to TRBD2. V dropped 1 base and J dropped 0; count of bases not matched to a gene: 3. Germline CDR1 is SGHRS and CDR2 is YFSETQ. The CDR3 has 15 residues. The chain's CDR3 is CASSLSGRSSYEQYF. The CDR3 region has the DNA TGCGCCAGCAGCTTGAGCGGGAGAAGCTCCTACGAGCAGTACTTC.